A single sample gave rise to the 18 T cell receptor beta chains below, sequenced in a study of T cell clones after liver transplantation. TCRdb keeps only in-frame clones here, not all; method: immunoSEQ multiplex PCR. Of approximately 55,000 clones in the sample, approximately 71% were seen once. Material: CD4+ T cells from blood, obtained less than 70 months after liver transplant. Receptors originate from a human patient who received a liver transplant. Some T cells may trace back to the graft donor.

V is TRBV5-6 and J is TRBJ2-3; 9 nucleotides align to TRBD2. Germline CDR1 SGHDT, CDR2 YYEEEE. This CDR3 has 15 amino acids. Unmatched junction bases numbered 11, after V lost 3 bases and J lost 9 bases. The DNA of the CDR3 is TGTGCCAGCAGCTCCTCCCAGGCGGGGGGGCTAACGCAGTATTTT. Translation: CASSSSQAGGLTQYF.

This clone showed up many times. The V call is TRBV6-5, the J call TRBJ2-7; 7 bases match TRBD1. The CDR3 runs to 11 residues. In germline, CDR1 is MNHEY, CDR2 SVGAGI. The V and J ends lost 7 bases and 11 bases, in that order; junction bases with no gene match: 8. CDR3 DNA: TGTGCCAGCACCCGTGGGGACAGAAAGTACTTC. It encodes CASTRGDRKYF.

The genes are TRBV19 and TRBJ1-5, with 7 bases that match TRBD1. Germline V CDR1 and CDR2: LNHDA, SQIVND (reference sequence). Losses at the gene ends were 4 bases for V and 4 bases for J; bases not matched to a gene: 10. The CDR3 is 16 residues long. The DNA for the CDR3 is TGTGCCAGTAGTAGGGGGATGATACAGGGGAATCAGCCCCAGCATTTT. Translating it yields CASSRGMIQGNQPQHF.

Details on this clone: The junction departs from the called germline gene at one end, perhaps through a read error. This sequence joins TRBV11-2 and TRBJ2-1, with 7 bases identical to TRBD1. The CDR3 length is 14 residues. CDR1 is SGHAT, CDR2 FQNNGV, per germline. CDR3 loop: CASSSSGGYNEQFF. The DNA for the CDR3 is TGTGCTAGCAGCTCGTCAGGGGGCTACAATGAGCAGTTCTTC.

The gene calls are TRBV11-2 and TRBJ1-3; D perhaps matches TRBD1 (6 bases). Looked up from germline, CDR1 is SGHAT and CDR2 is FQNNGV. The length of the CDR3 is 15 residues. Deletions cut 5 bases from V and 3 bases from J, with 14 bases between. The CDR3 DNA sequence: TGTGCCAGCAGCCCTAGGGGGTTCGGTGGAAACACCATATATTTT. Encoded protein: CASSPRGFGGNTIYF.

CDR3 residues: CATTGAGGYGYTF. The CDR3 DNA reads TGCGCCACCACCGGGGCCGGAGGGTATGGCTACACCTTC. The gene calls are TRBV5-1 and TRBJ1-2; D is possibly TRBD1 (5 bases). The V gene lost 9 bases and the J gene lost 5 bases, with 17 bases spanning the gap. CDR1 SGHRS and CDR2 YFSETQ come from the germline V gene. The length of the CDR3 is 13 residues.

The CDR3 DNA is TGTGCCAGCAGTTACTCGACCCAGGGCGGTGAAAAACTGTTTTTT. This codes for CASSYSTQGGEKLFF. The chain couples TRBV6-5 to TRBJ1-4, with TRBD1 as a possible D gene (5 bases). V lost 0 bases and J lost 7, with 12 bases in between. Looked up from germline, CDR1 is MNHEY and CDR2 is SVGAGI. The CDR3 loop spans 15 amino acids.

This clone appeared a single time. The chain couples TRBV28 to TRBJ1-1; 7 bases align to TRBD1. There are 16 residues in the CDR3. The junction had 11 bases not matched to a gene; V was cut back by 5 bases and J by 2 bases. Germline CDR1 is MDHEN and CDR2 is SYDVKM. In nucleotides, the CDR3 is TGTGCCAGCAGTCCGACGGACAGGACGGATAACACTGAAGCTTTCTTT. Protein sequence: CASSPTDRTDNTEAFF.

CDR3 bases: TGTGCCAGCAGAGTCGGGAAGGGGGCGAGAAACATTCAGTACTTC. This encodes CASRVGKGARNIQYF. This chain connects TRBV2 to TRBJ2-4, with 7 nucleotides matching TRBD1. The trim removed 6 bases at V and 6 bases at J, leaving 11 bases unmatched. There are 15 residues in the CDR3. CDR1 SNHLY and CDR2 FYNNEI come from the germline V gene.

This clone was detected a few times. The chain joins TRBV6-1 to TRBJ2-1; TRBD1 matches at 10 bases. Germline lookup yields CDR1 MNHNS and CDR2 SASEGT. Unmatched junction bases numbered 3, after V lost 5 bases and J lost 2 bases. CDR3 length equals 15 residues. The CDR3 nucleotides are TGTGCCAGCAGTAAAGGGACAGGGGCCTACAATGAGCAGTTCTTC. It codes for CASSKGTGAYNEQFF.

This sequence joins TRBV10-1 and TRBJ1-2, with 7 positions matching TRBD1. The CDR3 runs to 13 residues. The germline CDR1 and CDR2 sequences are WNHNN and SYGVQD (reference sequence). The junction had 10 bases not matched to a gene; V was cut back by 4 bases and J by 11 bases. The CDR3, as DNA: TGCGCCAGCAGTGCCAGTCAGGGGGTTGGTTACACCTTC. Translated: CASSASQGVGYTF.

The V and J genes are TRBV7-3 and TRBJ2-3, with TRBD2 matching 8 bases. Germline CDR1 is SGHTA and CDR2 is FQGTGA. Germline trimming cut 5 bases from V and 5 bases from J; bases unmatched to any gene: 6. This CDR3 is built from 14 residues. CDR3: CASSTGLAEDTQYF. CDR3 bases: TGTGCCAGCAGCACCGGACTAGCTGAAGATACGCAGTATTTT.

The sample holds a few counts of this clone. This chain joins TRBV7-9 and TRBJ1-6, with D possibly TRBD1 on 5 matching bases. Looked up from germline, CDR1 is SEHNR and CDR2 is FQNEAQ (reference sequence). CDR3 length: 15 residues. V was shortened by 6 bases and J by 7 bases, with 16 bases between the two germline ends. CDR3 sequence: CASSWGTGVNSPLHF. The CDR3 region has the DNA TGTGCCAGCAGTTGGGGGACGGGTGTGAATTCACCCCTCCACTTT.

Written as DNA, the CDR3 is TGTGCCAGCAGTTCCTCGCTAGCGGGGGCCACCGGGGAGCTGTTTTTT. Protein product: CASSSSLAGATGELFF. V is TRBV27 and J is TRBJ2-2; 10 positions agree with TRBD2. The trim removed 4 bases at V and 4 bases at J, leaving 6 bases unmatched. Germline-derived CDR1 and CDR2 are MNHEY and SMNVEV (reference sequence). The CDR3 covers 16 residues.

The chain has TRBV29-1 and TRBJ2-6; D is undetermined. Per the germline V gene, CDR1 is SQVTM and CDR2 is ANQGSEA. This CDR3 region has 14 residues. V was clipped by 4 bases and J by 1 base, with 8 bases between them. The CDR3 here is CSVVWNSGANVLTF. CDR3 in DNA: TGCAGCGTTGTCTGGAATTCTGGGGCCAACGTCCTGACTTTC.

The chain recombines TRBV19 with TRBJ2-7, with 8 bases lining up with TRBD2. The J segment lost 6 bases and the V segment lost 5 bases, leaving 3 bases of the junction unmatched. The CDR3 covers 12 residues. CDR1 and CDR2 from the germline V gene are LNHDA and SQIVND (reference sequence). CDR3 in DNA: TGTGCCAGTAGTCGGGGGGGGCGCGAGCAGTACTTC. It yields the protein CASSRGGREQYF.

The chain is built from TRBV11-2 and TRBJ2-1; weak D call: TRBD2 (6 bases). The germline V gene has CDR1 SGHAT and CDR2 FQNNGV. The CDR3 contains 16 residues. V gave up 3 bases and J gave up 3 bases, with 15 bases separating them. The CDR3 protein is CASSFGRGTYYNEQFF. CDR3 nucleotide sequence: TGTGCCAGCAGCTTTGGGAGAGGGACTTACTACAATGAGCAGTTCTTC.

This chain links TRBV14 with TRBJ1-3; D is perhaps TRBD1 (5 bases). V gave up 5 bases and J gave up 2 bases, with 16 bases separating them. CDR1 is SGHDN, CDR2 FVKESK, per germline. The CDR3 runs 16 residues. The chain's CDR3 is CASSWGTNLPGNTIYF. The DNA for the CDR3 is TGTGCCAGCAGCTGGGGGACGAACCTGCCTGGAAACACCATATATTTT.